These 4 T cell receptor beta chains were sequenced from one sample in a study of PD-L1 blockade in urothelial cancer. This table comes from immunoSEQ multiplex PCR, and its TCRdb copy is limited to in-frame clones, with some not included. Of about 40,000 clones in the sample, roughly 84% were seen once. Time point noted: peripheral blood 6 weeks after treatment start. This specimen consisted of PBMCs, obtained around atezolizumab (anti-PD-L1) treatment. The receptors come from a middle-aged man with urothelial cancer.

The chain has TRBV5-4 and TRBJ2-1; 10 bases map to TRBD2. Trimming removed 4 bases from V and 0 bases from J; junction bases left unmatched: 1. The CDR3 runs to 15 residues. The germline V gene has CDR1 SGHNT and CDR2 YYREEE (reference sequence). Here the CDR3 reads CASSQRGGSYNEQFF. The CDR3 DNA is TGTGCCAGCAGCCAGCGGGGGGGCTCCTACAATGAGCAGTTCTTC. Supplemented by reference TRBV5-4 and TRBJ2-1, the full variable domain reads ETGVTQSPTHLIKTRGQQVTLRCSSQSGHNTVSWYQQALGQGPQFIFQYYREEENGRGNFPPRFSGLQFPNYSSELNVNALELDDSALYLCASSQRGGSYNEQFFGPGTRLTVL.

The CDR3 spells CASSQHKRERNQPQHF. CDR3 sequence (DNA): TGCGCCAGCAGTCAACACAAGCGGGAGCGCAATCAGCCCCAGCATTTT. This chain links TRBV23-1 with TRBJ1-5; unclear D gene. TRBV23-1 is recorded as an ORF, its role being uncertain. The CDR3 spans 16 residues. Trimming shortened V by 2 bases and J by 2 bases, and 13 bases separated the two germline ends.

The rearrangement joins TRBV19 to TRBJ1-1; D unclear. CDR1 and CDR2 from the germline V gene are LNHDA and SQIVND (reference sequence). CDR3 length equals 11 residues. V lost 7 bases to trimming and J lost 0 bases, with 3 bases between them. CDR3 nucleotide sequence: TGTGCCAGTACTATGAACACTGAAGCTTTCTTT. It is translated as CASTMNTEAFF.

In nucleotides, the CDR3 is TGTGCCAGCAGCCTCACTAGCGGCCAAGAGACCCAGTACTTC. Amino acids: CASSLTSGQETQYF. This chain links TRBV9 with TRBJ2-5; 8 bases map to TRBD2. Germline lookup yields CDR1 SGDLS and CDR2 YYNGEE. V was clipped by 4 bases and J by 1 base; unmatched bases: 3. The CDR3 extends over 14 amino acids.